Listed below are T cell receptor beta chains from one sample, sequenced in a study of cytomegalovirus exposure and HLA in healthy donors. Produced via immunoSEQ multiplex PCR; TCRdb's table is partial and in-frame only. The table lists over 110,000 clones, just under 85% of them singletons. The sequencing sample was made of PBMCs. Receptor source: a woman aged 55 to 70 in good health and CMV-seropositive. Each CDR3 is given with its conserved first and last residue. The D gene is left open where the match is weak. Rows give clone size only sometimes, using once, few, many, or a class for an expanded clone.

v_call,clone_size,d_call,j_call,cdr3_nt,cdr3_aa
TRBV28,-,TRBD2,TRBJ2-3,TGTGCCACGGGGGGGTCCACAGATACGCAGTATTTT,CATGGSTDTQYF
TRBV7-9,-,-,TRBJ1-5,TGTGCCAGCAGCTTAGCGGGGGGGGATCAGCCCCAGCATTTT,CASSLAGGDQPQHF
TRBV4-1,-,TRBD2,TRBJ2-6,TGCGCCAGCAGCCAAGGGACTAGCGTGAGGTCTGGGGCCAACGTCCTGACTTTC,CASSQGTSVRSGANVLTF
TRBV5-6,-,TRBD2,TRBJ2-2,TGTGCCAGCCAACTAGCGGGAGGATCGGTTTCCGGGGAGCTGTTTTTT,CASQLAGGSVSGELFF
TRBV4-1,once,-,TRBJ2-7,TGCGCCAGCAGCCTCAGGGGGGACGAAGCCACCTACGAGCAGTACTTC,CASSLRGDEATYEQYF
TRBV7-2,-,TRBD2,TRBJ2-7,TGTGCCAGCAGCTTAGTGGGACTAGCGGGAGGGGACGAGCAGTACTTC,CASSLVGLAGGDEQYF
TRBV11-2,once,-,TRBJ1-5,TGTGCCAGCAGCTCCCTTGGCAGGGGTCAGCCCCAGCATTTT,CASSSLGRGQPQHF
TRBV2,-,-,TRBJ1-5,TGTGCCAGCAACCCGGGGGAGGGAAGCAATCAGCCCCAGCATTTT,CASNPGEGSNQPQHF
TRBV6-5,-,-,TRBJ1-1,TGTGCCAGCAGTAGGGGGGGAGACACTGAAGCTTTCTTT,CASSRGGDTEAFF
TRBV5-6,few,TRBD2,TRBJ2-2,TGTGCCAGCAGTCTAGCGGGACCCGGGGAGCTGTTTTTT,CASSLAGPGELFF
TRBV28,-,-,TRBJ2-3,TGTGCCAGCACCCCCTCGGGAGATACGCAGTATTTT,CASTPSGDTQYF
TRBV4-2,-,TRBD1,TRBJ2-3,TGTGCCAGCAGCCAAGAGGAGGCGGGACAGGGTGATACGCAGTATTTT,CASSQEEAGQGDTQYF
TRBV5-8,-,TRBD2,TRBJ2-2,TGTGCCAGCAGCTTCTTAGCGGGAGGCACCGGGGAGCTGTTTTTT,CASSFLAGGTGELFF
TRBV11-3,once,-,TRBJ1-2,TGTGCCAGCAGCCCTGGACAGAATGGCTACACCTTC,CASSPGQNGYTF
TRBV9,-,-,TRBJ1-3,TGTGCCAGCAGCGTATATGACACCTCGAGCTCTGGAAACACCATATATTTT,CASSVYDTSSSGNTIYF
TRBV7-9,-,TRBD2,TRBJ2-7,TGTGCCAGCAGCTTACCAGCGGGAGAAACCTACGAGCAGTACTTC,CASSLPAGETYEQYF
TRBV2,-,-,TRBJ2-4,TGTGCCTCCCTTGAGCTAGCTCTCCTTAAAAACATTCAGTACTTC,CASLELALLKNIQYF
TRBV11-3,-,-,TRBJ2-2,TGTGCCAGCAGCTTACTAAACACCGGGGAGCTGTTTTTT,CASSLLNTGELFF
TRBV29-1,-,-,TRBJ2-1,TGCAGCGTTGAAGGCCCTCTGAAGTACAAGGAGCAGTTCTTC,CSVEGPLKYKEQFF
TRBV28,-,TRBD1,TRBJ1-1,TGTGCCAGCAGACGAGGGATCAGGGGGCGGAAGAACACTGAAGCTTTCTTT,CASRRGIRGRKNTEAFF